Described below is a single TCR beta chain sequence and its context. The antigen remains unidentified. This sample is part of a study of CD4+ T cells in melanoma. Study-level findings and limits: In melanoma, neoantigen-specific CD4+ T cells reportedly differed in differentiation state. CD8+ T cell, macrophage and B cell function reportedly correlated with neoantigen-specific CD4+ T cells.

This CDR3 has 15 residues. Germline V gene sequence: CDR1 SGHTA, CDR2 FQGTGA. V gave up 0 bases and J gave up 5 bases; unmatched junction bases: 4. Clones were sequenced by immunoSEQ multiplex PCR, and TCRdb holds only the in-frame ones, with some missing. Counted here are approximately 14,000 clones, 68% occurring once; the ten biggest clones make up more than 15%. Sequencing was carried out using cells from a culture (not recorded whether cultured in vitro). The clonotype was recovered from a human donor with melanoma. The V and J genes are TRBV7-3 and TRBJ1-1, with 9 bases lining up with TRBD1. This CDR3 is CASSLTGQGLTEAFF. The CDR3 region has the DNA TGTGCCAGCAGCTTAACTGGACAGGGGTTGACTGAAGCTTTCTTT.